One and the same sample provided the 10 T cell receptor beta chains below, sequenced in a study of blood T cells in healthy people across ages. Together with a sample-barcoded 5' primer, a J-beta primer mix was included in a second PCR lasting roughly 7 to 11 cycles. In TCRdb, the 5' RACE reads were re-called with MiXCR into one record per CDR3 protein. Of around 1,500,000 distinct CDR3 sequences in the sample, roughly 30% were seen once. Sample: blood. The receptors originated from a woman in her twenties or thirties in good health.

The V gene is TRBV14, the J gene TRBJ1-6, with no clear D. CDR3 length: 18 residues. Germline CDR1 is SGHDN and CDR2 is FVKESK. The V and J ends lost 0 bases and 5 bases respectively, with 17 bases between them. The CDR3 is CASSQEPRTRGNNSPLHF. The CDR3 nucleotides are TGTGCCAGCAGCCAAGAACCCCGAACCAGAGGGAATAATTCACCCCTCCACTTT.

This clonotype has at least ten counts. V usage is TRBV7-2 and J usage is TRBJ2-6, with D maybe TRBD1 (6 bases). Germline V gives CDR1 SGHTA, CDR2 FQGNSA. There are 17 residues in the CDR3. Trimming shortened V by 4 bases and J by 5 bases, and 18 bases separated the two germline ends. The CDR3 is CASSSSGQYFRANVLTF. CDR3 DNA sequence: TGTGCCAGCAGCTCCAGCGGACAGTACTTTAGGGCCAACGTCCTGACTTTC.

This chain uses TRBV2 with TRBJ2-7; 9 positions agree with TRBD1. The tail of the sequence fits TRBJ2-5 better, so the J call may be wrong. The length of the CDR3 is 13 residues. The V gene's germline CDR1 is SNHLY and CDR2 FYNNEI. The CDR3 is CATGTGKQETQYF. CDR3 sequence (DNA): TGTGCCACCGGGACAGGGAAACAAGAGACCCAGTACTTC.

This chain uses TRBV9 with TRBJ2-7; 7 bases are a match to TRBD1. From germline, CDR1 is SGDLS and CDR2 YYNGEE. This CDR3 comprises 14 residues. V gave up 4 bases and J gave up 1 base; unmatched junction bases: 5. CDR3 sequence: CASSRDSESYEQYF. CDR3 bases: TGTGCCAGCAGCCGGGACAGTGAATCCTACGAGCAGTACTTC.

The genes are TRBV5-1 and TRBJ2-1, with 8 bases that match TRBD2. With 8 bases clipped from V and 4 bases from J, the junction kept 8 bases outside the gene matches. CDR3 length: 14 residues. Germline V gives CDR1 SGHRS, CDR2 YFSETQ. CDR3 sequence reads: CASQAGESYNEQFF. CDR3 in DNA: TGCGCCAGTCAAGCGGGGGAGTCATACAATGAGCAGTTCTTC.

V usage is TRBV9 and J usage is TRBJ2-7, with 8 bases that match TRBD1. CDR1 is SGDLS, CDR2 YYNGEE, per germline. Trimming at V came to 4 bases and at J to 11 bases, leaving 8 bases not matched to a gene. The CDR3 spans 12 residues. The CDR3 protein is CASSSSSGQEYF. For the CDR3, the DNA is TGTGCCAGCAGCTCCAGTTCGGGACAGGAGTACTTC.

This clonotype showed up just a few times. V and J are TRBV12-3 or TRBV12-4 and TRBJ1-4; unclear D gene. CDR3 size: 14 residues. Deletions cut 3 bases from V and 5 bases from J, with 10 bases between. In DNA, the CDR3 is TGTGCCAGCAGTTTTGCACATAGGAATGAAAAACTGTTTTTT. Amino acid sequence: CASSFAHRNEKLFF.

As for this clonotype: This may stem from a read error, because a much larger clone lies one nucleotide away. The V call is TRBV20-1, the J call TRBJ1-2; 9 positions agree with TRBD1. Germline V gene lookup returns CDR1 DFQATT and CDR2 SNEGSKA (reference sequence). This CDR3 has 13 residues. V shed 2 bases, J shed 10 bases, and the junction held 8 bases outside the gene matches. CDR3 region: CSARPGQGTDYTF. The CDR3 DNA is TGCAGTGCTAGACCGGGACAGGGAACTGACTACACCTTC.

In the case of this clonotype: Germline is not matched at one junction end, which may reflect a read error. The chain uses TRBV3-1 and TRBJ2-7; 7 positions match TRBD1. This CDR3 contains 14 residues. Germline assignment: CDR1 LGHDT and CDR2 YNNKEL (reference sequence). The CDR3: CVSSQDRVSGEQYF. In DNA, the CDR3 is TGTGTCAGCAGCCAAGACAGGGTCAGTGGGGAGCAGTACTTC.

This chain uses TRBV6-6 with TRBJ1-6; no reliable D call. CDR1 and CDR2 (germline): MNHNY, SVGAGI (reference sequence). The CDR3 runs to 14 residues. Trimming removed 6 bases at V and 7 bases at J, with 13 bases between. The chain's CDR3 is CASSSGAGNSPLHF. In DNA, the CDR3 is TGTGCCAGCAGCAGCGGCGCGGGGAATTCACCCCTCCACTTT.